This paragraph reports one T cell receptor beta chain. The antigen it recognizes is unknown. Per-nucleotide qualities are absent, and no much larger clonotype sits a single base away. This sample was taken from a study of T cell responses to AZD1222 COVID-19 vaccine (dated by TCRdb to the early 2020s). At the level of the whole study: A total of 230 to 250 trial participants underwent TCR sequencing, of whom about 200 had received two doses of AZD1222 and around 26 had received two doses of the MenACWY control vaccine. Trial participants were enrolled by age into 18-55, 56-69 and 70-plus year subgroups, with around 150, 28 and 57 TCR-sequenced participants respectively.

The time point label here, explained by the study, means: baseline before first vaccination. Read against the paper, the sample's treatment or condition label means: meningococcal conjugate vaccine given as trial control. The vaccinee samples were drawn from two UK trials, COV001 and COV002, one of which was a single-blind randomized controlled phase 2/3 trial testing AZD1222 (ChAdOx1 nCoV-19) in healthy adults. For TCRbeta chain sequencing, PBMC samples were collected from trial participants at day 0 and at day 28 after the second dose. The CDR3 regions of human TCRbeta chains were analyzed by immunosequencing. As for the authors' bioinformatics: TCRs in the repertoires were matched against a reference library of SARS-CoV-2-specific TCRs that had been generated with the MIRA antigen-specificity platform. Breadth was defined as the fraction of unique TCRs that were SARS-CoV-2-associated. Depth was defined as the fraction of total T cells that were SARS-CoV-2-associated. Using the MIRA data, every spike-specific TCR was mapped to the spike region that the TCR reacted to and assigned to either a CD4 or a CD8 class. Log10-transformed breadth and depth values were compared by one-way ANOVA with Sidak's multiple comparisons tests. Drawn from immuneACCESS, this table holds only the in-frame rearrangements with V and J called that TCRdb kept. Clones are partly lost; checked studies trace under half to an unresolved V gene and leave the rest unexplained. The D gene and trimming were derived from the DNA, and the V and J assignments and clone size from that table. Present in this sample are 130,000 to 150,000 clones, about 93% of which were seen just once. The ten largest account for less than 3.5% of the sample.

What the research found in general, with its limitations: CD4 TCRs associated with the vaccine covered the entire spike protein, and the dominant responses were in regions 160-218 and 743-854. Most participants were white British and females outnumbered males, and the authors suggested that clonal diversity may have been underestimated. Conclusions about previously exposed vaccinees were limited because only 5 or 6 AZD1222 recipients were SARS-CoV-2 seropositive at baseline. No day 14 peak-response samples were available, so repertoires were characterized only after the peak T cell response. After two AZD1222 doses, both the breadth and the depth of spike-specific TCRs were significantly higher than at day 0 and than in MenACWY recipients. Nearly half of unique spike-specific TCRs reportedly recognized epitopes outside regions mutated in the B.1.351 and B.1.1.7 variants. The 56-69-year group was small, and its depth increase did not reach significance, likely because of low power.

CDR1 and CDR2 are drawn from the germline V gene: SGHTA, FQGNSA. V is pruned by 5 bases and J by 5 bases, leaving 9 bases of the junction without a gene match. Measured from the cysteine to the phenylalanine, the CDR3 is 15 residues long. The entry retains the CDR3 DNA only, 45 bases that are in frame from base 1. Here the chain combines TRBV7-2 and TRBJ1-1; a stretch of 9 junction bases matches TRBD1. The receptor's source is an adult in good health. The source was peripheral blood, collected on day 0 of MenACWY control vaccination. The nucleotides read TGTGCCAGCAGCGACCACAGGGGGCTGTGGACTGAAGCTTTCTTT. Its translation is CASSDHRGLWTEAFF.